One and the same sample provided the 29 T cell receptor beta chains below, sequenced in a study of blood T cell repertoires in COVID-19. TCRdb keeps only in-frame clones here, not all; method: immunoSEQ multiplex PCR. The sample consists of around 140,000 clones, roughly three quarters of them appearing once. What was sequenced was peripheral blood. These receptors all come from a woman aged 65 to 85 with acute or convalescent COVID-19.

The chain employs TRBV12-3 or TRBV12-4 and TRBJ1-1; D possibly corresponds to TRBD1 (5 bases). Deletions cut 5 bases from V and 7 bases from J, with 14 bases between. This CDR3 comprises 13 residues. CDR3 nucleotides: TGTGCCAGCAGTCGACGGGCGCAGGGTGAAGCTTTCTTT. It is translated as CASSRRAQGEAFF.

The chain recombines TRBV19 with TRBJ1-5; D possibly corresponds to TRBD1 (6 bases). This CDR3 has 14 amino acids. Germline lookup yields CDR1 LNHDA and CDR2 SQIVND (reference sequence). V gave up 3 bases and J gave up 0 bases, with 6 bases separating them. In DNA, the CDR3 is TGTGCCAGTAGTATGGGACATAGCAATCAGCCCCAGCATTTT. The encoded protein is CASSMGHSNQPQHF.

In its sample, this clone was seen a few times. J is TRBJ2-5 and V is TRBV6-1, with a tentative D call TRBD2 (5 bases). The germline V gene encodes CDR1 MNHNS and CDR2 SASEGT. Trimming pared 3 bases from V and 4 bases from J, leaving 15 bases between. The CDR3 covers 15 residues. The CDR3 nucleotides are TGTGCCAGCAGTGATACCTCGGCGGGCGGAGAGACCCAGTACTTC. This gives the protein CASSDTSAGGETQYF.

The chain uses TRBV7-2 and TRBJ2-3, with 10 bases lining up with TRBD2. Germline V lookup: CDR1 SGHTA, CDR2 FQGNSA. This CDR3 comprises 15 residues. V gave up 6 bases and J gave up 0 bases; unmatched junction bases: 3. CDR3 sequence: CASSLAGASTDTQYF. CDR3 in DNA: TGTGCCAGCAGTCTAGCGGGGGCCAGCACAGATACGCAGTATTTT. Together with reference TRBV7-2 and TRBJ2-3, the CDR3 gives the full variable domain: GAGVSQSPSNKVTEKGKDVELRCDPISGHTALYWYRQSLGQGLEFLIYFQGNSAPDKSGLPSDRFSAERTGGSVSTLTIQRTQQEDSAVYLCASSLAGASTDTQYFGPGTRLTVL.

This clone was counted a few times. The rearrangement joins TRBV14 to TRBJ2-2; no firm D call. The CDR3 contains 14 residues. V shed 5 bases and J shed 1 base, with 8 bases lying between them. Germline CDR1 SGHDN, CDR2 FVKESK. The CDR3 coding sequence is TGTGCCAGCAGCTACTTCATGAACACCGGGGAGCTGTTTTTT. Amino acid sequence: CASSYFMNTGELFF.

Regarding this clone: This sample also contains other DNA sequences that code for the same CDR3. The chain recombines TRBV6-2 or TRBV6-3 with TRBJ2-7; the D gene is possibly TRBD2 (5 bases). Trimming left V 3 bases short and J 4 bases short, with 7 bases between. The CDR3 totals 12 residues. In germline, CDR1 is MNHEY, CDR2 SVGEGT. In DNA form, the CDR3 reads TGTGCCAGCAGTTATACGGGATACGAGCAGTACTTC. This sequence encodes CASSYTGYEQYF.

V is TRBV24-1 and J is TRBJ1-2, with 10 bases matching TRBD1. Per germline, CDR1 KGHDR and CDR2 SFDVKD. V dropped 3 bases and J dropped 2; count of bases not matched to a gene: 2. This CDR3 spans 15 amino acids. CDR3: CATSDGQGENYGYTF. The DNA of the CDR3 is TGTGCCACCAGTGATGGACAGGGGGAGAACTATGGCTACACCTTC.

The genes are TRBV19 and TRBJ1-4; no clear D. The germline CDR1 and CDR2 sequences are LNHDA and SQIVND (reference sequence). Trimming left V 7 bases short and J 0 bases short, with 9 bases between. This CDR3 contains 14 residues. CDR3 loop: CASTGGATNEKLFF. The CDR3 DNA reads as TGTGCCAGTACGGGAGGCGCAACTAATGAAAAACTGTTTTTT.

V and J are TRBV7-9 and TRBJ2-5, with D possibly matching TRBD2 (5 bases). The CDR3 is 15 residues long. Trimming removed 1 base from V and 5 bases from J, with 14 bases in between. Per the germline V gene, CDR1 is SEHNR and CDR2 is FQNEAQ (reference sequence). The CDR3 region is CASSLGTALSETQYF. As DNA, the CDR3 is TGTGCCAGCAGCTTAGGGACTGCCCTATCGGAGACCCAGTACTTC. The full variable domain, in which reference TRBV7-9 and TRBJ2-5 provide the parts outside the CDR3, is DTGVSQNPRHKITKRGQNVTFRCDPISEHNRLYWYRQTLGQGPEFLTYFQNEAQLEKSRLLSDRFSAERPKGSFSTLEIQRTEQGDSAMYLCASSLGTALSETQYFGPGTRLLVL.

The V gene is TRBV28, the J gene TRBJ2-7; maybe TRBD1 (5 bases). CDR1 and CDR2 from the germline V gene are MDHEN and SYDVKM. Trimming took off 1 base at V and 3 bases at J, with 10 bases between the two ends. CDR3 length: 14 amino acids. In nucleotides, the CDR3 is TGTGCCAGCAGTTTATTATCAGGGATCTACGAGCAGTACTTC. Protein sequence: CASSLLSGIYEQYF. Variable domain in full (rest from reference TRBV28 and TRBJ2-7): DVKVTQSSRYLVKRTGEKVFLECVQDMDHENMFWYRQDPGLGLRLIYFSYDVKMKEKGDIPEGYSVSREKKERFSLILESASTNQTSMYLCASSLLSGIYEQYFGPGTRLTVT.

There are a few counts of this clone. The chain links TRBV3-1 (or the pseudogene TRBV3-2) to TRBJ2-5, with 10 bases aligning to TRBD2. V shed 1 base, J shed 5 bases, and the junction held 7 bases outside the gene matches. The CDR3 has 16 amino acids. From germline, CDR1 is LGHDT and CDR2 YNNKEL (reference sequence). The CDR3 nucleotides are TGTGCCAGCAGCCAAGGACTAGCGGGCTACCTCGAGACCCAGTACTTC. Translation: CASSQGLAGYLETQYF.

This chain uses TRBV28 with TRBJ1-5; 8 nucleotides match TRBD1. The CDR3 covers 15 residues. Germline V gives CDR1 MDHEN, CDR2 SYDVKM. Trimming cost V 2 bases and J 4 bases; bases outside gene matches: 4. The CDR3 sequence is CASSLRDRTNQPQHF. CDR3 DNA: TGTGCCAGCAGTTTACGGGACAGGACTAATCAGCCCCAGCATTTT.

V gene TRBV6-5 combines with J gene TRBJ2-5; D not certain. The CDR3 extends over 14 amino acids. Germline V lookup: CDR1 MNHEY, CDR2 SVGAGI. V lost 2 bases and J 0 bases, leaving 7 bases between the germline ends. CDR3 sequence (DNA): TGTGCCAGCAGTTACGCCGGGTACCAAGAGACCCAGTACTTC. Protein sequence: CASSYAGYQETQYF.

V usage is TRBV4-1 and J usage is TRBJ2-7, with 12 bases matching TRBD2. The CDR3 runs 17 residues. Germline-derived CDR1 and CDR2 are MGHRA and YSYEKL. J lost 6 bases, V lost 1 base, and 10 bases had no gene match. DNA of the CDR3: TGCGCCAGCAGCCAAGGGTCAACTAGCGGGAGGCTGGGCGAGCAGTACTTC. It specifies CASSQGSTSGRLGEQYF.

The V call is TRBV7-2, the J call TRBJ1-1; no definite D call. Trimming removed 5 bases at V and 5 bases at J, with 15 bases between. The CDR3 is made up of 14 amino acids. Germline CDR1 and CDR2: SGHTA and FQGNSA. In DNA form, the CDR3 reads TGTGCCAGCAGCCCTCAGCCCGGAGGGACTGAAGCTTTCTTT. This sequence encodes CASSPQPGGTEAFF.

V gene TRBV10-3 combines with J gene TRBJ1-1, with D perhaps TRBD1 (5 bases). Germline CDR1 reads ENHRY; CDR2 reads SYGVKD. The CDR3 is 14 amino acids. The V end lost 5 bases, the J end lost 0 bases, and 10 bases lay between the germline ends. The CDR3 protein is CAISPTGMNTEAFF. CDR3 DNA: TGTGCCATCAGTCCCACAGGCATGAACACTGAAGCTTTCTTT.

This clone was seen more than once but under ten times. CDR3 nucleotides: TGTGCCAGCAGCCCGAGGAGGAGCAATCAGCCCCAGCATTTT. Its translation is CASSPRRSNQPQHF. This chain links TRBV6-5 with TRBJ1-5; D gene ambiguous. The CDR3 has 14 amino acids. V was pared by 6 bases and J by 1 base, with 10 bases between. In germline, CDR1 is MNHEY, CDR2 SVGAGI.

This clone was picked up a small number of times. The V call is TRBV29-1, the J call TRBJ2-7; weak D call: TRBD1 (5 bases). V shed 3 bases and J shed 5 bases, with 11 bases lying between them. The germline V gene has CDR1 SQVTM and CDR2 ANQGSEA. This CDR3 comprises 12 residues. The CDR3 loop reads CSVDPGKNEQYF. The CDR3 bases are TGCAGCGTTGACCCAGGGAAGAACGAGCAGTACTTC.

The V call is TRBV19, the J call TRBJ2-7; TRBD1 is a possible D gene (5 bases). V was pared by 3 bases and J by 3 bases, with 15 bases between. The CDR3 covers 15 residues. Germline assignment: CDR1 LNHDA and CDR2 SQIVND (reference sequence). CDR3 nucleotide sequence: TGTGCCAGTAGTATGGGTTGGGGCAGCTTCTACGAGCAGTACTTC. It encodes CASSMGWGSFYEQYF.

The gene calls are TRBV10-1 and TRBJ2-1; 9 nucleotides agree with TRBD1. CDR1 WNHNN and CDR2 SYGVQD come from the germline V gene (reference sequence). V lost 0 bases to trimming and J lost 9 bases; unmatched junction nucleotides: 9. CDR3 length: 16 amino acids. In DNA form, the CDR3 reads TGCGCCAGCAGTGAGTCCCGGGACAGGGAGGTCAGTGAGCAGTTCTTC. It yields the protein CASSESRDREVSEQFF.

This clone showed up just a few times. The CDR3 nucleotides read TGCGCCAGCAGCGGGGACAGCCAAGAGACCCAGTACTTC. It codes for CASSGDSQETQYF. The chain has TRBV5-1 and TRBJ2-5, with 7 nucleotides matching TRBD1. The CDR3 is 13 residues long. V shed 4 bases and J 1 base; nucleotides not matched to a gene: 1. Germline V gene data show CDR1 as SGHRS and CDR2 as YFSETQ.

The rearrangement links TRBV15 to TRBJ1-1; TRBD1 is a possible D gene (6 bases). V was cut by 1 base and J by 7 bases, with 10 bases left in between. CDR3 length: 13 residues. Looked up from germline, CDR1 is LNHNV and CDR2 is YYDKDF (reference sequence). In DNA form, the CDR3 reads TGTGCCACCAGCAGAGGACGGGACATTGAAGCTTTCTTT. Translation gives CATSRGRDIEAFF.

The V and J genes are TRBV10-3 and TRBJ2-7; a weak D match, TRBD1 (6 bases). Trimming removed 6 bases from V and 2 bases from J, with 8 bases in between. CDR3 length: 12 residues. CDR1 and CDR2 (germline): ENHRY, SYGVKD. The CDR3 bases are TGTGCCATCAGGGACAGCACCTACGAGCAGTACTTC. Amino acids: CAIRDSTYEQYF.

The CDR3 DNA reads as TGTGCCAGCAGCGTCACTCGGGGCACTGAAGCTTTCTTT. Its protein is CASSVTRGTEAFF. This chain connects TRBV27 to TRBJ1-1, with D uncertain. Germline assignment: CDR1 MNHEY and CDR2 SMNVEV (reference sequence). Trimming cost V 6 bases and J 4 bases, with 12 bases left between them. This CDR3 is built from 13 residues.

This chain joins TRBV4-1 and TRBJ1-2; perhaps TRBD1 as D (6 bases). Germline V gene data show CDR1 as MGHRA and CDR2 as YSYEKL. The CDR3 extends over 18 amino acids. Trimming left V 0 bases short and J 2 bases short, with 19 bases between. CDR3 loop: CASSQDPGVGGANYGYTF. Here the CDR3 DNA reads TGCGCCAGCAGCCAAGATCCGGGGGTTGGGGGGGCGAACTATGGCTACACCTTC.

The J gene is TRBJ2-3, the V gene TRBV5-1; 12 nucleotides agree with TRBD2. Germline V gene sequence: CDR1 SGHRS, CDR2 YFSETQ. V lost 0 bases to trimming and J lost 2 bases; unmatched junction nucleotides: 10. There are 19 residues in the CDR3. CDR3 coding DNA: TGCGCCAGCAGCTTGGGCGTGTCTAGCGGGGGGGTATTCACAGATACGCAGTATTTT. Translated, it gives CASSLGVSSGGVFTDTQYF. Combining the CDR3 with reference TRBV5-1 and TRBJ2-3 gives the whole variable domain KAGVTQTPRYLIKTRGQQVTLSCSPISGHRSVSWYQQTPGQGLQFLFEYFSETQRNKGNFPGRFSGRQFSNSRSEMNVSTLELGDSALYLCASSLGVSSGGVFTDTQYFGPGTRLTVL.

CDR3 nucleotides: TGTGCCAGTAGTAGTGAGGCTAACACTGAAGCTTTCTTT. Translated, it gives CASSSEANTEAFF. V gene TRBV19 combines with J gene TRBJ1-1, with D uncertain. The CDR3 sequence is 13 residues long. The germline V gene encodes CDR1 LNHDA and CDR2 SQIVND (reference sequence). With 4 bases removed from V and 2 bases from J, the gap between germline ends came to 8 bases.

In DNA form, the CDR3 reads TGTGCCAGTAGTATTCCACGACAGGGGCACGGGGAGCTGTTTTTT. It specifies CASSIPRQGHGELFF. This chain connects TRBV19 to TRBJ2-2; TRBD1 matches at 8 bases. Unmatched junction bases numbered 7, after V lost 3 bases and J lost 7 bases. Germline V gene sequence: CDR1 LNHDA, CDR2 SQIVND (reference sequence). The CDR3 length is 15 residues.

This chain links TRBV12-5 with TRBJ2-1, with TRBD2 identical over 11 bases. Trimming removed 7 bases from V and 6 bases from J; junction bases left unmatched: 8. CDR3 length: 15 residues. Germline V lookup: CDR1 LGHNT, CDR2 FRNRAP. The CDR3 DNA follows: TGTGCTAGTGCCATCGTACTAGCGGGAGCCAATGAGCAGTTCTTC. Its translation is CASAIVLAGANEQFF.